Detailed here is one TCR beta chain. Its antigen is still unknown. The sample belongs to a study of T cell responses to AZD1222 COVID-19 vaccine. Points from the study as a whole: Breadth and depth of Spike-specific TCRs rose after two AZD1222 doses.

The protocol was immunoSEQ multiplex PCR, while the TCRdb copy is restricted to in-frame clones and leaves out a portion. The sample lists about 100,000 clones; approximately 87% were seen once. Trimming took off 3 bases at V and 7 bases at J, with 12 bases between the two ends. Germline CDR1 and CDR2: DFQATT and SNEGSKA (reference sequence). The CDR3 consists of 12 residues. The receptor comes from an adult in good health. The starting material was peripheral blood, obtained on day 0 of MenACWY control vaccination. The chain couples TRBV20-1 to TRBJ1-2; D unresolved. CDR3 loop: CSASRVWGGYTF. DNA of the CDR3: TGCAGTGCTAGTCGGGTATGGGGTGGCTACACCTTC.